These 2 T cell receptor beta chains were all obtained from the same sample, sequenced in a study of T cells expressing NK-cell markers. TCRdb re-called the 5' RACE reads and gives one entry per CDR3 protein, without DNA. The record lists roughly 450,000 distinct CDR3 sequences, of which the ten most abundant hold roughly 1.4%. Sequenced material: blood T cells: a sorted CD56 or NKG2C T cell subset, CD4+ or CD8+ T cells, or bulk PBMC T cells (not recorded which). These receptors were obtained from a woman aged 50 to 60 in good health.

The chain couples TRBV5-6 to TRBJ2-1; TCRdb names TRBD2, which stays unverified in the absence of DNA. Germline assignment: CDR1 SGHDT and CDR2 YYEEEE. The CDR3 covers 18 residues. The CDR3 protein is CASSLYGPGLIPLHEQFF. Variable domain in full (rest from reference TRBV5-6 and TRBJ2-1): DAGVTQSPTHLIKTRGQQVTLRCSPKSGHDTVSWYQQALGQGPQFIFQYYEEEERQRGNFPDRFSGHQFPNYSSELNVNALLLGDSALYLCASSLYGPGLIPLHEQFFGPGTRLTVL.

The J gene is TRBJ2-3, the V gene TRBV6-5; TCRdb's D gene call, TRBD2, goes unchecked for lack of DNA. The germline CDR1 and CDR2 sequences are MNHEY and SVGAGI. The CDR3 totals 14 residues. CDR3 region: CASGLGLAGDTQYF.